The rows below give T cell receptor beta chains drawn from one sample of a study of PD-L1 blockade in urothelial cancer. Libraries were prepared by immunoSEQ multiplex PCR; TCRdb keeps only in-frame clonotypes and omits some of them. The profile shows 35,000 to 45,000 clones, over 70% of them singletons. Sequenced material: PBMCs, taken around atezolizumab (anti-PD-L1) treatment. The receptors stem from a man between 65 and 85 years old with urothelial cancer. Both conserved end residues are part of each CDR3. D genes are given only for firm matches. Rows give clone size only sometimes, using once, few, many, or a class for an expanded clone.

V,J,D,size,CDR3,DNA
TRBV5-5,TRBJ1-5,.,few,CASSSQGLDQPQHF,TGTGCCAGCAGCTCGCAGGGGCTCGACCAGCCCCAGCATTTT
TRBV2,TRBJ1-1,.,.,CASSQQVDTEAFF,TGTGCCAGCAGTCAACAGGTGGACACTGAAGCTTTCTTT
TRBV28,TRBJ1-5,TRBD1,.,CASSGQGGLRGNQPQHF,TGTGCCAGCAGTGGACAGGGGGGTCTTCGGGGCAATCAGCCCCAGCATTTT
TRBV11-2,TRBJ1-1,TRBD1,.,CASSFSRTGEAFF,TGTGCCAGCAGTTTTAGCCGGACAGGGGAAGCTTTCTTT
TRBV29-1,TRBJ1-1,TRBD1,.,CSGTGGGPNTEAFF,TGCAGCGGTACAGGGGGCGGTCCGAACACTGAAGCTTTCTTT
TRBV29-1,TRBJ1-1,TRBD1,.,CSVELGTGSAEAFF,TGCAGCGTTGAACTGGGGACAGGGAGCGCTGAAGCTTTCTTT
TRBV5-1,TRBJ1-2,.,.,CASSLVSQGIYGYTF,TGCGCCAGCAGCTTGGTTTCCCAGGGGATCTATGGCTACACCTTC
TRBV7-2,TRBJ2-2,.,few,CASSPSSTGELFF,TGTGCCAGCAGTCCATCGAGTACCGGGGAGCTGTTTTTT
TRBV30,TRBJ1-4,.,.,CARGEQANEKLFF,TGTGCTCGGGGGGAGCAGGCTAATGAAAAACTGTTTTTT
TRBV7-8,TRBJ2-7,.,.,CASSLSQSGEQYF,TGTGCCAGCAGCTTATCGCAGAGCGGCGAGCAGTACTTC
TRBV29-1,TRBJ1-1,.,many,CSVDEETEAFF,TGCAGCGTTGATGAGGAGACTGAAGCTTTCTTT
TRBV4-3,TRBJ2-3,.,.,CASSQDRLTDTQYF,TGCGCCAGCAGCCAAGATCGTCTCACAGATACGCAGTATTTT
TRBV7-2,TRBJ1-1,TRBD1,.,CASSPRQGGTEAFF,TGTGCCAGCAGCCCCAGACAGGGCGGCACTGAAGCTTTCTTT
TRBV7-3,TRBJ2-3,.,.,CASSLQGYTDTQYF,TGTGCCAGCAGCTTGCAGGGATACACAGATACGCAGTATTTT
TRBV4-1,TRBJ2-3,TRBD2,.,CASSQSGSDTQYF,TGCGCCAGCAGCCAAAGCGGGAGTGATACGCAGTATTTT
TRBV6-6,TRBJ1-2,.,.,CATRGTPYGYTF,TGTGCCACTAGGGGAACGCCGTATGGCTACACCTTC
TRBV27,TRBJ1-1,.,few,CASSFGRGRTEAFF,TGTGCCAGCAGTTTCGGGCGGGGTAGGACTGAAGCTTTCTTT
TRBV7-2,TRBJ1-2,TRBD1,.,CASSSDRGLSGYTF,TGTGCCAGCAGCTCGGACAGGGGGCTTTCTGGCTACACCTTC
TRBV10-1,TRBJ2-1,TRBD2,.,CASYVLAYGEQFF,TGCGCCAGTTACGTACTAGCGTACGGTGAGCAGTTCTTC
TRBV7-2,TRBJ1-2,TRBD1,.,CASSFVDRGSDGYTF,TGTGCCAGCAGCTTCGTCGACAGGGGGTCTGATGGCTACACCTTC
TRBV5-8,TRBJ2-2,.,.,CASSPDGGSTGELFF,TGTGCCAGCAGCCCTGACGGGGGTAGCACCGGGGAGCTGTTTTTT
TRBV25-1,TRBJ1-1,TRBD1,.,CASSILQGLDTEAFF,TGTGCCAGCAGTATCCTACAGGGGCTTGACACTGAAGCTTTCTTT
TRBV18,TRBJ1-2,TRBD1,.,CASSAGTGDSYTF,TGTGCCAGCTCGGCCGGGACAGGGGATAGCTACACCTTC
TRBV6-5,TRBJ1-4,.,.,CASQRSGKLFF,TGTGCCAGCCAGAGGTCGGGAAAACTGTTTTTT
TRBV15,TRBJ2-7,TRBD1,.,CATSRDRSYEQYF,TGTGCCACCAGCAGGGACAGGTCCTACGAGCAGTACTTC
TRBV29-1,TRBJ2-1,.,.,CSVEASSIQRDNEQFF,TGCAGCGTTGAAGCCTCTAGCATACAGCGTGACAATGAGCAGTTCTTC
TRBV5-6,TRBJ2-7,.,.,CASSPGGAESSYEQYF,TGTGCCAGCAGCCCTGGTGGGGCCGAGAGCTCCTACGAGCAGTACTTC
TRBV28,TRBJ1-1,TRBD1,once,CASSLWGQGNTEAFF,TGTGCCAGCAGTTTATGGGGACAGGGGAACACTGAAGCTTTCTTT
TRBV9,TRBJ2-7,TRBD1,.,CASSVALQGVRSEQYF,TGTGCCAGCAGCGTAGCCCTACAGGGGGTAAGGTCCGAGCAGTACTTC
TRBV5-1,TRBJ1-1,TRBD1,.,CASSSAAGPGTGSEAFF,TGCGCCAGCAGCTCGGCTGCCGGGCCCGGGACAGGGAGTGAGGCTTTCTTT
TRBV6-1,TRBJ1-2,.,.,CASSDAGHRLSYGYTF,TGTGCCAGCAGTGACGCCGGACACCGGCTGAGCTATGGCTACACCTTC
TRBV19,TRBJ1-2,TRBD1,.,CASTSTQDRRRFGYTF,TGTGCCAGTACCTCAACCCAGGACAGGCGGCGTTTTGGCTACACCTTC
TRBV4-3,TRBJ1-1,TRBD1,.,CASSPGQGGVGTEAFF,TGCGCCAGCAGCCCGGGACAGGGAGGTGTCGGGACTGAAGCTTTCTTT
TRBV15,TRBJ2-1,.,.,CATSRDTLTNEQFF,TGTGCCACCAGCAGGGACACCCTTACCAATGAGCAGTTCTTC
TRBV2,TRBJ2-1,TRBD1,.,CASSLTGVEVF,TGTGCCAGCAGCTTAACAGGGGTTGAAGTCTTC
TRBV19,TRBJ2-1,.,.,CASSIGNRNDEQFF,TGTGCCAGTAGTATAGGGAACAGAAATGATGAGCAGTTCTTC
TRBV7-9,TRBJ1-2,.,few,CASSTLNYGYTF,TGTGCCAGCAGTACTCTTAACTATGGCTACACCTTC
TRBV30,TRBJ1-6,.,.,CAWSGQNNSPLHF,TGTGCCTGGAGTGGACAAAATAATTCACCCCTCCACTTT
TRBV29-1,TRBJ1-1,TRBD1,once,CSVEAKGQGALSEAFF,TGCAGCGTTGAAGCCAAAGGACAGGGGGCTTTGTCTGAAGCTTTCTTT
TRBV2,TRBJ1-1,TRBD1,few,CASRLQGAPGGEAFF,TGTGCCAGCAGGCTCCAGGGGGCCCCGGGAGGTGAAGCTTTCTTT
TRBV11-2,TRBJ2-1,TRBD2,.,CASSLVPRGVGNEQFF,TGTGCCAGCAGCTTAGTTCCGCGGGGGGTGGGAAATGAGCAGTTCTTC
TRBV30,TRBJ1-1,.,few,CASRVWGEAFF,TGTGCCTCCAGGGTGTGGGGTGAAGCTTTCTTT
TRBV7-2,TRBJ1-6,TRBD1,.,CASSLGDSLSPLHF,TGTGCCAGCAGCTTAGGGGACAGCCTTTCACCCCTCCACTTT
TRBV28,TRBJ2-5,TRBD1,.,CASRRGQQETQYF,TGTGCCAGCAGGAGGGGACAGCAAGAGACCCAGTACTTC
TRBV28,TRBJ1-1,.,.,CASSTTQGRDTEAFF,TGTGCCAGCAGTACGACCCAGGGCAGGGACACTGAAGCTTTCTTT
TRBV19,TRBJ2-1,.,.,CASGTRDGSSYNEQFF,TGTGCCAGTGGAACGAGGGACGGGAGCTCCTACAATGAGCAGTTCTTC
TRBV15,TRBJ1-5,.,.,CATSRDRGNQPQHF,TGTGCCACCAGCAGAGATAGAGGGAATCAGCCCCAGCATTTT
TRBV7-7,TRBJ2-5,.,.,CASSLAGGSQETQYF,TGTGCCAGCAGCTTAGCGGGGGGTTCCCAAGAGACCCAGTACTTC